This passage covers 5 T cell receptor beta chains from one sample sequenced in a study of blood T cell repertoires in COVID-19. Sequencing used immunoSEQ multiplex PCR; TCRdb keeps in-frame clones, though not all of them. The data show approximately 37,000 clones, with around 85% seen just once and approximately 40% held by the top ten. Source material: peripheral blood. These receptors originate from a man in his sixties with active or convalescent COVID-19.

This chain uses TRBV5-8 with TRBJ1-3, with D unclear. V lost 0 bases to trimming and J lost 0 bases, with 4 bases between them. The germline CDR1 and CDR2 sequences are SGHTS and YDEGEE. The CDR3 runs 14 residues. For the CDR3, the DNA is TGTGCCAGCAGCTTGGGAGGCTCTGGAAACACCATATATTTT. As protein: CASSLGGSGNTIYF.

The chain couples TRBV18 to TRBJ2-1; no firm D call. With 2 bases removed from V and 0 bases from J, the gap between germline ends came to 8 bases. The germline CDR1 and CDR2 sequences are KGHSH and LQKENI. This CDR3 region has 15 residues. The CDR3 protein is CASSPSTSSYNEQFF. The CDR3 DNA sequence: TGTGCCAGCTCACCATCCACGAGCTCCTACAATGAGCAGTTCTTC.

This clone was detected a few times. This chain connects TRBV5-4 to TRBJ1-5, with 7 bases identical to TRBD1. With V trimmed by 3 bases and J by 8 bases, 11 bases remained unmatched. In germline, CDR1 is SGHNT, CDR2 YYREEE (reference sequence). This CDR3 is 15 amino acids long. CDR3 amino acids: CASSYGGQNTEPQHF. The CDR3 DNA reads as TGTGCCAGCAGCTATGGGGGACAGAACACCGAGCCCCAGCATTTT.

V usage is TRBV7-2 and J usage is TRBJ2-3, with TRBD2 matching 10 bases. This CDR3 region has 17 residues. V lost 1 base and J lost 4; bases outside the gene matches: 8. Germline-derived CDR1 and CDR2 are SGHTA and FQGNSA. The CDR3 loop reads CASSLEALAGVPDTQYF. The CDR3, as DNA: TGTGCCAGCAGCTTAGAAGCCCTAGCGGGAGTTCCAGATACGCAGTATTTT.

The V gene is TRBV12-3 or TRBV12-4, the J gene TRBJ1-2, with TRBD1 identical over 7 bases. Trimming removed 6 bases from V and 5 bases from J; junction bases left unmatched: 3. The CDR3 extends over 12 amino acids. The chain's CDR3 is CASSQGGYGYTF. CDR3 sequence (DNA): TGTGCCAGCAGCCAGGGGGGTTATGGCTACACCTTC.